This T cell receptor (beta chain) derives from a study of blood T cell repertoires in COVID-19. Germline lookup yields CDR1 SGDLS and CDR2 YYNGEE. With 3 bases clipped from V and 9 bases from J, the junction kept 8 bases outside the gene matches. The CDR3 totals 15 residues. The assay was immunoSEQ multiplex PCR, and TCRdb's table has in-frame clones only and misses some. The sample yields about 140,000 clones, approximately 86% seen once. The source is a human donor in a cohort sampled during active COVID-19. V gene TRBV9 combines with J gene TRBJ1-6; the match to TRBD1 covers 8 bases. The sample taken for sequencing was peripheral blood. In DNA form, the CDR3 reads TGTGCCAGCAGCGGCGGAGACAGGGGAGCTTCACCCCTCCACTTT. Translation: CASSGGDRGASPLHF.